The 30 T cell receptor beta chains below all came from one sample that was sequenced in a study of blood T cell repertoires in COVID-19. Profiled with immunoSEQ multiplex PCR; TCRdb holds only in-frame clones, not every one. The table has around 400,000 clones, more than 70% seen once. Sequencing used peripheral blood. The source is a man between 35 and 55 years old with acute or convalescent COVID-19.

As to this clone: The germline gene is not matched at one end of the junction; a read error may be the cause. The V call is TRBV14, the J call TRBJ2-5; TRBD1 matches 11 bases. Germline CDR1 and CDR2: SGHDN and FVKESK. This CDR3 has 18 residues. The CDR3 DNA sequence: TGTGCCAGCAGCCAAGATGTGGACAGGGGGCCCGACCAGGAGACCCAGTACTTC. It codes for CASSQDVDRGPDQETQYF.

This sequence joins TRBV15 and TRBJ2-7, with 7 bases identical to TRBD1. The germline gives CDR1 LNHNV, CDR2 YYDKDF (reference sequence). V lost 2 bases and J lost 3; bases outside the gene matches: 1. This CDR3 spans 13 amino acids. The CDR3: CATSRNRGYEQYF. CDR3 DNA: TGTGCCACCAGCAGAAACAGGGGCTACGAGCAGTACTTC.

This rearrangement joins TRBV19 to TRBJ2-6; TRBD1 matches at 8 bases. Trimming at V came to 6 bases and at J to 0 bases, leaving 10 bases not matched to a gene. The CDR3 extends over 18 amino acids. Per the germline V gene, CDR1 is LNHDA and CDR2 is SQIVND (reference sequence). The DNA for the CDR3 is TGTGCCAGTAGGGCACCTAGGGACAGGAACTCTGGGGCCAACGTCCTGACTTTC. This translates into CASRAPRDRNSGANVLTF.

CDR3 nucleotides: TGTGCCAGCAGTCCCCGGGGGGTCACCTACAATGAGCAGTTCTTC. Translating it yields CASSPRGVTYNEQFF. The V call is TRBV6-5, the J call TRBJ2-1; TRBD2 matches at 7 bases. The CDR3 has 15 residues. Trimming cost V 5 bases and J 2 bases; bases outside gene matches: 6. The germline gives CDR1 MNHEY, CDR2 SVGAGI.

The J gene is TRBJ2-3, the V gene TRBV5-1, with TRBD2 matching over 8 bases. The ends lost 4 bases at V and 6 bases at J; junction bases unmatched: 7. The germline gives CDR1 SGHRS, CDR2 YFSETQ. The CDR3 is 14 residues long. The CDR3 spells CASSIGTRGDTQYF. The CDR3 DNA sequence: TGCGCCAGCAGCATCGGGACTAGGGGGGATACGCAGTATTTT.

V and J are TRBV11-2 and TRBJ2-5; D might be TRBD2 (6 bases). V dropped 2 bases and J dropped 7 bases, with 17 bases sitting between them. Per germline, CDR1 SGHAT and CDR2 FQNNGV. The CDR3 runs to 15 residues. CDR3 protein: CASSLSGGAIGTQYF. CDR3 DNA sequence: TGTGCCAGCAGCTTAAGCGGCGGGGCCATTGGGACCCAGTACTTC.

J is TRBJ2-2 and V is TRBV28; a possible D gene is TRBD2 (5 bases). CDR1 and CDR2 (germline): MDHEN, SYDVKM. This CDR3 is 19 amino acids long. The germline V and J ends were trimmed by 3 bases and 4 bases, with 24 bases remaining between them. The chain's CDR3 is CASSFYLGTVRESTGELFF. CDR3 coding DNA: TGTGCCAGCAGTTTTTATCTGGGTACGGTTCGGGAAAGCACCGGGGAGCTGTTTTTT.

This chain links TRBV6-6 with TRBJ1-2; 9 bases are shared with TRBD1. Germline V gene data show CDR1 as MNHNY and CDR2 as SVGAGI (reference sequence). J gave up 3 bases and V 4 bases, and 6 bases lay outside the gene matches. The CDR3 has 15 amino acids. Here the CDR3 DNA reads TGTGCCAGCAGTTCCGACAGGGGGGTTGACTATGGCTACACCTTC. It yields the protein CASSSDRGVDYGYTF.

In nucleotides, the CDR3 is TGTGCCTGGAACACGGGACAGGCAAATTCACCCCTCCACTTT. Translated, it gives CAWNTGQANSPLHF. The chain links TRBV30 to TRBJ1-6; 8 positions match TRBD1. V dropped 4 bases and J dropped 7; count of bases not matched to a gene: 6. The germline V gene encodes CDR1 GTSNPN and CDR2 SVGIG (reference sequence). The CDR3 totals 14 residues.

The CDR3: CASSYSPQGAGEKLFF. Written as DNA, the CDR3 is TGTGCCAGCAGTTACTCACCCCAGGGGGCCGGTGAAAAACTGTTTTTT. The chain employs TRBV6-5 and TRBJ1-4, with 8 bases fitting TRBD1. CDR1 and CDR2 from the germline V gene are MNHEY and SVGAGI. J gave up 7 bases and V 0 bases, and 7 bases lay outside the gene matches. The CDR3 is 16 amino acids.

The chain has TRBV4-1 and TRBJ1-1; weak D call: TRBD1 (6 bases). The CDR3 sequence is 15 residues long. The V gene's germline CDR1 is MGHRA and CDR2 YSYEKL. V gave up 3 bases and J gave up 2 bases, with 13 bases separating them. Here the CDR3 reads CASSQQQGKNTEAFF. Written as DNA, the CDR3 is TGCGCCAGCAGCCAGCAGCAGGGGAAAAACACTGAAGCTTTCTTT.

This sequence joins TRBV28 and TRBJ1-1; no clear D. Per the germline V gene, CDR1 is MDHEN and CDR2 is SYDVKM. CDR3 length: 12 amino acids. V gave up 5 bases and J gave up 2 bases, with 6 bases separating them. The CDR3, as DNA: TGTGCCAGCAGTCCTACTAACACTGAAGCTTTCTTT. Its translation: CASSPTNTEAFF.

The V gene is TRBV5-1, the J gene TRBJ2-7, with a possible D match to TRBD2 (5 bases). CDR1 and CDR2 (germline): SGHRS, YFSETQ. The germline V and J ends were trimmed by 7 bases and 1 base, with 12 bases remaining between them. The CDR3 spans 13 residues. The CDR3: CASGTSLSYEQYF. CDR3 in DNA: TGCGCCAGCGGTACTAGTCTATCCTACGAGCAGTACTTC.

CDR3 residues: CASSSRNYGYTF. DNA of the CDR3: TGTGCCAGCAGCTCCAGGAACTATGGCTACACCTTC. The chain uses TRBV11-1 and TRBJ1-2; D is uncertain. The CDR3 covers 12 residues. Germline V gene lookup returns CDR1 SGHAT and CDR2 FQDESV (reference sequence). V lost 4 bases and J 2 bases, leaving 5 bases between the germline ends. The full variable domain, completed using reference TRBV11-1 and TRBJ1-2, is EAEVAQSPRYKITEKSQAVAFWCDPISGHATLYWYRQILGQGPELLVQFQDESVVDDSQLPKDRFSAERLKGVDSTLKIQPAELGDSAMYLCASSSRNYGYTFGSGTRLTVV.

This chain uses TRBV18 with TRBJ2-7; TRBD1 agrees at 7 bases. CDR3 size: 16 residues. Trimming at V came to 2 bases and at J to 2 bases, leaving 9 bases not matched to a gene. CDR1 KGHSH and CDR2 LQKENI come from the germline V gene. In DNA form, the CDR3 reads TGTGCCAGCTCACCATTAGACAGGGACCCTCCCTACGAGCAGTACTTC. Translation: CASSPLDRDPPYEQYF.

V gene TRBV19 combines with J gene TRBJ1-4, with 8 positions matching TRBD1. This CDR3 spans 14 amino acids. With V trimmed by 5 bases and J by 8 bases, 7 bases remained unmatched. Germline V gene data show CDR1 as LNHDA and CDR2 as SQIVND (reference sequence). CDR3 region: CASSPRTGYEKLFF. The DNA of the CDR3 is TGTGCCAGTAGTCCGCGGACAGGGTACGAAAAACTGTTTTTT.

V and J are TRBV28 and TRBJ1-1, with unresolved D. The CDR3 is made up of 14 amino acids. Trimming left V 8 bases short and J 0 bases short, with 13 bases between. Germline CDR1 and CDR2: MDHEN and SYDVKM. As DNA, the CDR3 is TGTGCCAGCGGTTCAGTGTCGCTGAACACTGAAGCTTTCTTT. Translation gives CASGSVSLNTEAFF.

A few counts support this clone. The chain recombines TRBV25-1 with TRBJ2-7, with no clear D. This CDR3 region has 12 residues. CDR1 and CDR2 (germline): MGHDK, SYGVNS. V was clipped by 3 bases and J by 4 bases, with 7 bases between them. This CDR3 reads CASSDDLYEQYF. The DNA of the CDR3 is TGTGCCAGCAGTGATGATCTATACGAGCAGTACTTC.

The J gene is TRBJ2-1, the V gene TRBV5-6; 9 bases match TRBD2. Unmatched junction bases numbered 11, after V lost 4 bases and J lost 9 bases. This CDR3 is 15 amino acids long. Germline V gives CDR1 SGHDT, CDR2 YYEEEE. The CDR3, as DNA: TGTGCCAGCAGCCGACAAGGGACTAGCTTCGGTGAGCAGTTCTTC. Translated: CASSRQGTSFGEQFF.

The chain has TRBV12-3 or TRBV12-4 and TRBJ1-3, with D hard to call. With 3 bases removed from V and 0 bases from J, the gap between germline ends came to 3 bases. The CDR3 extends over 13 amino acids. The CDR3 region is CASSFSSGNTIYF. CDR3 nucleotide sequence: TGTGCCAGCAGTTTCAGCTCTGGAAACACCATATATTTT.

The CDR3, as DNA: TGCGCCAGCAACCTGGACAGTAATAATTCACCCCTCCACTTT. Encoded protein: CASNLDSNNSPLHF. This chain uses TRBV5-1 with TRBJ1-6; maybe TRBD1 (6 bases). Per germline, CDR1 SGHRS and CDR2 YFSETQ. CDR3 length: 14 amino acids. V was shortened by 6 bases and J by 5 bases, with 12 bases between the two germline ends.

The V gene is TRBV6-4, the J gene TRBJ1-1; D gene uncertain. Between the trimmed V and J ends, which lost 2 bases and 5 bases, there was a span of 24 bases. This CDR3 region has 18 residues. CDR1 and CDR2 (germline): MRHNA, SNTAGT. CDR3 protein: CASSDARFLGLEETEAFF. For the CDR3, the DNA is TGTGCCAGCAGTGACGCGAGGTTTCTTGGTCTCGAGGAGACTGAAGCTTTCTTT.

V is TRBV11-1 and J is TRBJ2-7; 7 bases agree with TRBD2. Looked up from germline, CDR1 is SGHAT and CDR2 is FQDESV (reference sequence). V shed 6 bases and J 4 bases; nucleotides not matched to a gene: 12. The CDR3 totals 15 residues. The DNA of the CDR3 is TGTGCCAGCAGGAGATCGGGCGGGAGCTCGTACGAGCAGTACTTC. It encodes CASRRSGGSSYEQYF.

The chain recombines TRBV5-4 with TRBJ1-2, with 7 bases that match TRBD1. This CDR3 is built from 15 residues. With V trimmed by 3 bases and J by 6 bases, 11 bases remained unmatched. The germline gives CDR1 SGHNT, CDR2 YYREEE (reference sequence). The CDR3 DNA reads TGTGCCAGCAGCTCGCCGGGACAGATTGTGGATGGCTACACCTTC. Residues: CASSSPGQIVDGYTF.

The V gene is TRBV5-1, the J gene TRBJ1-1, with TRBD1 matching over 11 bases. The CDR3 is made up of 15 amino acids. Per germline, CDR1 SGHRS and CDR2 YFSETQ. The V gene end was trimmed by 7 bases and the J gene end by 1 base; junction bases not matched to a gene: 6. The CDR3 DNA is TGCGCCAGCTCCGGACAGGGGGCGCGGAACACTGAAGCTTTCTTT. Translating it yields CASSGQGARNTEAFF.

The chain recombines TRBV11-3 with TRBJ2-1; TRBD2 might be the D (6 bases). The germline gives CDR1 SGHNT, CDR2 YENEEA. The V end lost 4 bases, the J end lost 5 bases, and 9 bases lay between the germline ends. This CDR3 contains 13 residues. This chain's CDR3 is CASSSGLNNEQFF. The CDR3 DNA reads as TGTGCCAGCAGCTCAGGACTAAACAATGAGCAGTTCTTC.

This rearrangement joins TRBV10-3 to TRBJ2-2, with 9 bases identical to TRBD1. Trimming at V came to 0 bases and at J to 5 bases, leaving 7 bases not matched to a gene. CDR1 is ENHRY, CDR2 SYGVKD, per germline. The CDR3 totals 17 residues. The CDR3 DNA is TGTGCCATCAGTGAGTCTGGGACAGGGATCGGGACCGGGGAGCTGTTTTTT. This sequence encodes CAISESGTGIGTGELFF.

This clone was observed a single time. The CDR3 region has the DNA TGTGCCAGCAGTGGACTAGCGGCTAGCACAGATACGCAGTATTTT. It encodes CASSGLAASTDTQYF. The chain employs TRBV2 and TRBJ2-3; 9 positions agree with TRBD2. The CDR3 sequence is 15 residues long. V trimming: 4 bases; J trimming: 0 bases; junction bases outside the gene matches: 2. Per germline, CDR1 SNHLY and CDR2 FYNNEI.

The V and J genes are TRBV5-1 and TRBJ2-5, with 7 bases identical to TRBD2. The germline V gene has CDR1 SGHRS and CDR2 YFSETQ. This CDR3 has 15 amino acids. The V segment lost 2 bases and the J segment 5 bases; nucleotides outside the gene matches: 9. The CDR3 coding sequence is TGCGCCAGCAGCTTACGCCTCGGGACTACGGAGACCCAGTACTTC. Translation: CASSLRLGTTETQYF.

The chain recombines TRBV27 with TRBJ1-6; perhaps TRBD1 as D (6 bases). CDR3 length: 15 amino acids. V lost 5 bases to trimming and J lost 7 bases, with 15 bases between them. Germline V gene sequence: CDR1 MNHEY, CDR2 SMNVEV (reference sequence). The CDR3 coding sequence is TGTGCCAGCAGTCGGCGTCAGGGGAAAAATTCACCCCTCCACTTT. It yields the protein CASSRRQGKNSPLHF.